This section outlines one TCR beta chain sequence together with its context. This record comes from a study of blood T cell repertoires in COVID-19. Looking at the study overall: PBMCs, B-cell-depleted T cells, or T cells were the source of the cDNA or gDNA that made up the material.

Trimming took off 0 bases at V and 6 bases at J, with 8 bases between the two ends. Germline V gene sequence: CDR1 SGHNT, CDR2 YYREEE (reference sequence). This CDR3 is 13 amino acids long. Methods used by the authors: From reference gene primer amplification, estimates of nucleated cell counts were derived. Clones were sequenced by immunoSEQ multiplex PCR, and TCRdb holds only the in-frame ones, with some missing. Clone size and the V and J calls come from that table; the DNA yielded D and trimming. The table has around 140,000 clones, about 83% seen once. The V call is TRBV5-4, the J call TRBJ2-3, with D unclear. This sequence originates from a middle-aged man with acute or convalescent COVID-19. Sequencing input: peripheral blood. For the CDR3, the DNA is TGTGCCAGCAGCTTGGTCCCGTCGGATACGCAGTATTTT. Amino acid sequence: CASSLVPSDTQYF.